This paragraph reports one TCR beta chain. V gave up 4 bases and J gave up 8 bases, with 12 bases separating them. This CDR3 has 13 residues. CDR1 is PRHDT and CDR2 is FYEKMQ in the germline V gene (reference sequence). Here immunoSEQ multiplex PCR was the method, and the copy in TCRdb shows in-frame clones only, minus some. The data contain under 85,000 clones, 80% of them singletons. The data originate from a study of blood T cell repertoires in COVID-19. This chain links TRBV13 with TRBJ1-3; possibly TRBD1 for D (6 bases). Material for sequencing was peripheral blood. The receptor was isolated from a man aged 60-69 years with active or convalescent COVID-19. The CDR3 nucleotides read TGTGCCAGCAGCTCCACAGGGTCGTACACCATATATTTT. Translation gives CASSSTGSYTIYF.